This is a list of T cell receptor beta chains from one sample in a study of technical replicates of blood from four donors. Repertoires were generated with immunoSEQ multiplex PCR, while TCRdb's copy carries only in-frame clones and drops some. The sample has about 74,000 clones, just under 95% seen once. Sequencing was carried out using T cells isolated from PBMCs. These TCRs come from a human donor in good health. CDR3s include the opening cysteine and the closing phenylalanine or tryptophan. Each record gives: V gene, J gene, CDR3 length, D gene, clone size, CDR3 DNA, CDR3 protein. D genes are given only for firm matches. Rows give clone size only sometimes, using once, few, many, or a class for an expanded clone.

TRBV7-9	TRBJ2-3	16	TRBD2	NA	TGTGCCAGCAGCTCATCAGGACTAGCGGGCACAGATACGCAGTATTTT	CASSSSGLAGTDTQYF
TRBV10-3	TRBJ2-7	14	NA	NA	TGTGCCATCAGTGGTCGGGCGGGCTACTACGAGCAGTACTTC	CAISGRAGYYEQYF
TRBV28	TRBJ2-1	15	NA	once	TGTGCCAGCAGTGGACGTCCGGGGATATACAATGAGCAGTTCTTC	CASSGRPGIYNEQFF
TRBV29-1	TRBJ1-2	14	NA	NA	TGCAGCGTGGTCCTCGACTACTCTCCCTCTGCCTACACCTTC	CSVVLDYSPSAYTF
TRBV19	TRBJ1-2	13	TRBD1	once	TGTGCCAGTAGTAAGGGGGCAAACTATGGCTACACCTTC	CASSKGANYGYTF
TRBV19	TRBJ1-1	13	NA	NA	TGTGCCAGTAGTAACAGGGTCCAACGGGAAGCTTTCTTT	CASSNRVQREAFF
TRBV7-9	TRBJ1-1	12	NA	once	TGTGCCAGCAGCTTAACGGGGACTGAAGCTTTCTTT	CASSLTGTEAFF
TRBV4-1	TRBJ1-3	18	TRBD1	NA	TGCGCCAGCAGCCGTACCGGGACAGGGGCCGCCACTGGAAACACCATATATTTT	CASSRTGTGAATGNTIYF
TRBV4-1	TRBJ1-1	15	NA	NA	TGCGCCAGCAGCCAACCCACAGGGTTTAGCGCTGAAGCTTTCTTT	CASSQPTGFSAEAFF
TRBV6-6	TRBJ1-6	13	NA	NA	TGTGCCAGCAGTCACACGGACACTTCACCCCTCCACTTT	CASSHTDTSPLHF
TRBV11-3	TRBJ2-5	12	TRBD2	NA	TGTGCCAGTACTAGCGGTAAAGAGACCCAGTACTTC	CASTSGKETQYF
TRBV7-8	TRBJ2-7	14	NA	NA	TGTGCCAGCAGCTTATTTAGAACCTCCTACGAGCAGTACTTC	CASSLFRTSYEQYF
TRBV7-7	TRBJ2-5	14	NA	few	TGTGCCAGCAGCTCCCCAGGGGCCGGGGAGACCCAGTACTTC	CASSSPGAGETQYF
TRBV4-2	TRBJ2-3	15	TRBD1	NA	TGTGCCAGCAGCCGTAACAGGGGGCATTCAGATACGCAGTATTTT	CASSRNRGHSDTQYF
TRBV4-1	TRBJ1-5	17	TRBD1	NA	TGCGCCAGCAGCCAAGATCCAGGGGGCATGGGTAATCAGCCCCAGCATTTT	CASSQDPGGMGNQPQHF
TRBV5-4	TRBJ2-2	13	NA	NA	TGTGCCAGCAGCTTGGCAGGGGTTGGGGAGCTGTTTTTT	CASSLAGVGELFF
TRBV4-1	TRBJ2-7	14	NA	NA	TGCGCCAGCAGCCAAGCACAGGGAAGTCACGAGCAGTACTTC	CASSQAQGSHEQYF
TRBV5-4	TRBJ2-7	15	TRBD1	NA	TGTGCCAGCAGCTCCCCTTCAGGGGGAACCTACGAGCAGTACTTC	CASSSPSGGTYEQYF
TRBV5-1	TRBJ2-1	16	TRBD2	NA	TGCGCCAGCAGCCTACGGGGGGGAAGCTCCTACAATGAGCAGTTCTTC	CASSLRGGSSYNEQFF
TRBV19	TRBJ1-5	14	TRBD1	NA	TGTGCCAGTGGGGCAGCAGGGGGTGGTCAGCCCCAGCATTTT	CASGAAGGGQPQHF
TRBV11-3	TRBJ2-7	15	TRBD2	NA	TGTGCCAGCAGCTTAGGGGGGACTAACTCCTACGAGCAGTACTTC	CASSLGGTNSYEQYF
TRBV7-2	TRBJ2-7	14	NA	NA	TGTGCCAGCAGCTTAGTACGGGAGCTCCCCGAGCAGTACTTC	CASSLVRELPEQYF
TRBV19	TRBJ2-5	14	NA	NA	TGTGCCAGTAGTATAGGTGGGGCTAGAGAGACCCAGTACTTC	CASSIGGARETQYF
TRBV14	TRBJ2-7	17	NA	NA	TGTGCCAGCAGCCAAGACTGGTCTAACGGGGGTCTAAACGAGCAGTACTTC	CASSQDWSNGGLNEQYF
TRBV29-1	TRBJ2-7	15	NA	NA	TGCAGCGTTGTGGCAGGGAAAGGCCGAGGTACGAAGCAGTACTTC	CSVVAGKGRGTKQYF
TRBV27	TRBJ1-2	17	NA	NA	TGTGCCAGCAGTTTCGGGCAGGGCGGGACCTCCTTCTATGGCTACACCTTC	CASSFGQGGTSFYGYTF
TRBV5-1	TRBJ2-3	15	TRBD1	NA	TGCGCCAGCAGGATGACAGGGGGCGCCTCAGATACGCAGTATTTT	CASRMTGGASDTQYF
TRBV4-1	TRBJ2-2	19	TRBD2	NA	TGCGCCAGCAGCCTGGCCAGGGGCGGGGGGCCTGGGGGCACCGGGGAGCTGTTTTTT	CASSLARGGGPGGTGELFF
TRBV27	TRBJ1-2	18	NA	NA	TGTGCCAGCAGTTATATACAGGGAGGGGGTCGGGCTAACTATGGCTACACCTTC	CASSYIQGGGRANYGYTF